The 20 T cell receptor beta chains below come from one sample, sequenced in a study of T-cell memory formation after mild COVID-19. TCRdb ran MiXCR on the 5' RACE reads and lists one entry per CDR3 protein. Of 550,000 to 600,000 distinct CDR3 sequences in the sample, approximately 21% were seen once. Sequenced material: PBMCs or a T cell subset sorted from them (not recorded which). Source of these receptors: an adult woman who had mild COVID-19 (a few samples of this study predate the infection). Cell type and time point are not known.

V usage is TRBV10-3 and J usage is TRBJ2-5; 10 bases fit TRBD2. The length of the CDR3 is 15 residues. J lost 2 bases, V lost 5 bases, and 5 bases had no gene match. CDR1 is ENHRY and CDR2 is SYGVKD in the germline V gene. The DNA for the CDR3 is TGTGCCATCAGTCGACAACTAGCGGGGCAAGAGACCCAGTACTTC. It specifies CAISRQLAGQETQYF.

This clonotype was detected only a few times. The CDR3 DNA follows: TGTGCCAGCAGCTTAACAGGGTCTTTCACTGAAGCTTTCTTT. It translates to CASSLTGSFTEAFF. J is TRBJ1-1 and V is TRBV7-6, with D tentatively TRBD1 (6 bases). Germline CDR1 and CDR2: SGHVS and FNYEAQ. Between the trimmed V and J ends, which lost 2 bases and 4 bases, there was a span of 11 bases. CDR3 length: 14 residues.

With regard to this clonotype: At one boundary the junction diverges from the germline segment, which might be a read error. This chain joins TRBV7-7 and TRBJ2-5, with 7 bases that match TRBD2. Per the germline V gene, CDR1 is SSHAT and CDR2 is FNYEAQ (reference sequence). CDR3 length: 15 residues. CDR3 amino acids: CASSLEGGSVETQYF. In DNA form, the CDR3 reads TGTGCTAGCAGCTTAGAGGGCGGGAGCGTGGAGACCCAGTACTTC.

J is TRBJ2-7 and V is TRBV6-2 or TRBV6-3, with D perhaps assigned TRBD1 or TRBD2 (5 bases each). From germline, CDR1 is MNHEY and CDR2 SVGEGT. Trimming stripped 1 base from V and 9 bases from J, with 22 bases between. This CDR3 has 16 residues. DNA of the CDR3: TGTGCCAGCAGTTACTATAGGTCCCGGGACGTTGGCGGGCAGTACTTC. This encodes CASSYYRSRDVGGQYF.

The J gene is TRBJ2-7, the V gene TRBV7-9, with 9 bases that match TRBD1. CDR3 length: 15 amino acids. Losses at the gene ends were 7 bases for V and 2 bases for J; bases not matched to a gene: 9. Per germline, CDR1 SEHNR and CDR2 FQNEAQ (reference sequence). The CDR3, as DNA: TGTGCCAGCACCGTACCGGGACAGGGCACCTACGAGCAGTACTTC. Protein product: CASTVPGQGTYEQYF.

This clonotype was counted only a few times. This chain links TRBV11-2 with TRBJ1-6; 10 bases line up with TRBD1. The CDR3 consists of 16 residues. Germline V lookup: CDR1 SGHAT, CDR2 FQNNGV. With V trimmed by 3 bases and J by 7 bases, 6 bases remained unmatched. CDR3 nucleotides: TGTGCCAGCAGCTTGGGACAGGGGTTTGCGAATTCACCCCTCCACTTT. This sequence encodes CASSLGQGFANSPLHF.

The CDR3 DNA reads as TGTGCCAGCAGCTTGGACGGCCTCTCCTATAATTCACCCCTCCACTTT. Residues: CASSLDGLSYNSPLHF. This chain connects TRBV5-4 to TRBJ1-6; D is unresolved. This CDR3 contains 16 residues. Deletions cut 0 bases from V and 0 bases from J, with 7 bases between. Germline-derived CDR1 and CDR2 are SGHNT and YYREEE (reference sequence).

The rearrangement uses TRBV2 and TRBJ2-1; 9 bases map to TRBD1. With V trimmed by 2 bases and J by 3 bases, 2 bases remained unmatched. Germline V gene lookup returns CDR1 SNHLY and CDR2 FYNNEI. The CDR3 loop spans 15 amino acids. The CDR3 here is CASSETGGLYNEQFF. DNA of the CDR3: TGTGCCAGCAGTGAAACAGGGGGCCTCTACAATGAGCAGTTCTTC.

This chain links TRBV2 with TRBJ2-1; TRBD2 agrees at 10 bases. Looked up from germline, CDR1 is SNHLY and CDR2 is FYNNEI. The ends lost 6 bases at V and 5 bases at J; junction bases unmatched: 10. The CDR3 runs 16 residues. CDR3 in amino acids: CASRARLAGRNNEQFF. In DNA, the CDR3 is TGTGCCAGCAGAGCAAGACTAGCGGGTCGGAACAATGAGCAGTTCTTC.

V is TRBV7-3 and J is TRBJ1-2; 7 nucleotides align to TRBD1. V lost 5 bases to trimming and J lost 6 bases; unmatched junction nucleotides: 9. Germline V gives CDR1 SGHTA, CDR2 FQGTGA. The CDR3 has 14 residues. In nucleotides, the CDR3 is TGTGCCAGCAGCCCAGGGGGGGGTTCGGATGGCTACACCTTC. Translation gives CASSPGGGSDGYTF.

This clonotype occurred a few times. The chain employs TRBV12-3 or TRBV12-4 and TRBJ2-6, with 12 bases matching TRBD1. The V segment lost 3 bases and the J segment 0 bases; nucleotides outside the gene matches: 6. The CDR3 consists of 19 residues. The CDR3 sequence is CASSFVLGQGASGANVLTF. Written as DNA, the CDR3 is TGTGCCAGCAGTTTTGTCTTGGGACAGGGGGCCTCTGGGGCCAACGTCCTGACTTTC.

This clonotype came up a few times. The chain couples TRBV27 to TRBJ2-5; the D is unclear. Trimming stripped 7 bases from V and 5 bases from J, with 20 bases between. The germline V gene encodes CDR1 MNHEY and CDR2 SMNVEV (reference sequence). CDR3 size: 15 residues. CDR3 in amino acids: CASKSLTTPAETQYF. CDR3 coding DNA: TGTGCCAGCAAATCATTAACAACCCCGGCGGAGACCCAGTACTTC.

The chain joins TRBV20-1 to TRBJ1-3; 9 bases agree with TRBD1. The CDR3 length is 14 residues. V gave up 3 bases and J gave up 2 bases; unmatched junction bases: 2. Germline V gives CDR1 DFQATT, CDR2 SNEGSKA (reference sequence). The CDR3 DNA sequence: TGCAGTGCTAGCTGGACAGGGGCTGGAAACACCATATATTTT. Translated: CSASWTGAGNTIYF.

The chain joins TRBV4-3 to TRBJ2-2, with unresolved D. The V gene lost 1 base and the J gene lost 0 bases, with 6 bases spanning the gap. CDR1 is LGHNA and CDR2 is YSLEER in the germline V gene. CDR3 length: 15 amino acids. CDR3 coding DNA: TGCGCCAGCAGCCAAGGATACACGAACACCGGGGAGCTGTTTTTT. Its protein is CASSQGYTNTGELFF.

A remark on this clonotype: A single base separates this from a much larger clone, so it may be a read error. The CDR3 bases are TGTGCCAGCTCCCCCACTGGGACTAGCGGGAGTCGAAGTGTCCCCGAGACCCAGTACTTC. Its translation: CASSPTGTSGSRSVPETQYF. This chain connects TRBV27 to TRBJ2-5, with 14 bases matching TRBD2. CDR3 length: 20 amino acids. Germline V gene sequence: CDR1 MNHEY, CDR2 SMNVEV (reference sequence). V lost 8 bases to trimming and J lost 5 bases; unmatched junction nucleotides: 22.

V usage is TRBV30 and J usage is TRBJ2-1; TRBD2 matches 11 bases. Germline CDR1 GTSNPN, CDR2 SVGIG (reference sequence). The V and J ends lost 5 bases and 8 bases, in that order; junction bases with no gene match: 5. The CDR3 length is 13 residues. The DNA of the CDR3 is TGTGCCTGGGTGACTAGCGGGATGGATGAGCAGTTCTTC. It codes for CAWVTSGMDEQFF.

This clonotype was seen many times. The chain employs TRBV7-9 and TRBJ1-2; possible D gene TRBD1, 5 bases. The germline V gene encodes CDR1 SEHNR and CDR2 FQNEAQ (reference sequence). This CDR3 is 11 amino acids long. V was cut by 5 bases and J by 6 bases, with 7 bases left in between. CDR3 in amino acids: CASSQGDGYTF. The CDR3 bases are TGTGCCAGCAGCCAGGGCGATGGCTACACCTTC.

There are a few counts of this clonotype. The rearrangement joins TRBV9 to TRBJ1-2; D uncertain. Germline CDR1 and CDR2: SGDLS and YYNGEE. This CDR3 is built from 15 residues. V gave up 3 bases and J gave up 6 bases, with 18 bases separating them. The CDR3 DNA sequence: TGTGCCAGCAGCGGTAACCACCGGGTCGGCCATGGCTACACCTTC. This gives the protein CASSGNHRVGHGYTF.

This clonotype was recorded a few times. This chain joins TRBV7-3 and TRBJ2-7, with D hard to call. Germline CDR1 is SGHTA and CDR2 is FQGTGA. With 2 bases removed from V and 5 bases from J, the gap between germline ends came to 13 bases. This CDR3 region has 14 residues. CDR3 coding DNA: TGTGCCAGCAGCTTACCCAATATAAGCAACGAGCAGTACTTC. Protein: CASSLPNISNEQYF.

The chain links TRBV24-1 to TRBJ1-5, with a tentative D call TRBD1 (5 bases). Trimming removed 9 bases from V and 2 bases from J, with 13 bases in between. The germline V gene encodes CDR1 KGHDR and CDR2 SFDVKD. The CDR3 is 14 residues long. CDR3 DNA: TGTGCCACCTCGGGGCCTCCAGGCAATCAGCCCCAGCATTTT. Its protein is CATSGPPGNQPQHF.